The TCR beta chain under discussion was sequenced for a study of T cells in Graves' hyperthyroidism and ophthalmopathy. Overall study findings and caveats: The model predicted ophthalmopathy a median around seven months before onset.

RNA transcripts were the template for amplifying TCR beta CDR3 regions. The HTBI primer set served for first-round RT-PCR of the TCR CDR3. TCRdb processed the multiplex PCR reads anew with MiXCR; each CDR3 protein has one entry. The sample holds fewer than 450,000 distinct CDR3 sequences, 15% to 20% seen once. Patients were excluded for uncontrolled infection, other autoimmune disease, pregnancy or lactation. This clonotype occurred many times. The antigen is unknown. CDR3 length equals 14 residues. Germline V lookup: CDR1 GTSNPN, CDR2 SVGIG (reference sequence). Trimming took 2 bases from V and 5 from J, leaving 12 bases between them.

The sequence was collected from a woman under 40 with Graves' hyperthyroidism that later progressed to Graves' ophthalmopathy. The J gene is TRBJ2-2, the V gene TRBV30; D possibly corresponds to TRBD2 (6 bases). The sequenced sample consisted of blood. The CDR3 protein is CAWSLAGRTGELFF. CDR3 coding DNA: TGTGCCTGGAGTTTGGCGGGGAGGACCGGGGAGCTGTTTTTT.